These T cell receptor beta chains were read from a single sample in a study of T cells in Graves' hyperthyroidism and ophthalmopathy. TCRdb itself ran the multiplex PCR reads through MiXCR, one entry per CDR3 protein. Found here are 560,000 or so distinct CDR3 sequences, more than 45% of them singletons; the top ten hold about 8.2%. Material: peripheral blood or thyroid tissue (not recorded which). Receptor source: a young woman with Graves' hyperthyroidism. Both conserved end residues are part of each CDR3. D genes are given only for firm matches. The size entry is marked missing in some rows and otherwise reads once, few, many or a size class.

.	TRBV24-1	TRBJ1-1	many	CATTTDGNTEAFF	TGTGCCACCACTACCGACGGTAACACTGAAGCTTTCTTT
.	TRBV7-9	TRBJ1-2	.	CASSLRGRNYGYTF	TGTGCCAGCAGTTTACGAGGGAGGAACTATGGCTACACCTTC
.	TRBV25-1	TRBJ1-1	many	CASSGYRLDTEAFF	TGTGCCAGCAGTGGGTACAGGCTAGACACTGAAGCTTTCTTT
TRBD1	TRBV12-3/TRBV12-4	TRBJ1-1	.	CASSQPGGSIAEAFF	TGTGCCAGCAGTCAACCAGGGGGTAGTATCGCTGAAGCTTTCTTT
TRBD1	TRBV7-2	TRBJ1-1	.	CASSLAGQGIWDTEAFF	TGTGCCAGCAGCTTAGCGGGACAGGGTATATGGGACACTGAAGCTTTCTTT
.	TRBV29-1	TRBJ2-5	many	CSLEWETQYF	TGCAGCCTTGAGTGGGAGACCCAGTACTTC
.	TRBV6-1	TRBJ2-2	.	CASRGGPTGELFF	TGTGCCAGCAGGGGCGGGCCTACCGGGGAGCTGTTTTTT
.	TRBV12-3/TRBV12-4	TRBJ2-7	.	CASSPWGSSYEQYF	TGTGCCAGCAGTCCGTGGGGGAGCTCCTACGAGCAGTACTTC
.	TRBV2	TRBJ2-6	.	CASGANVPTF	TGTGCCAGCGGGGCCAACGTCCCGACTTTC
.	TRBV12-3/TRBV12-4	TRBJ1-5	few	CASGREKQPQHF	TGTGCCAGCGGGAGGGAAAAACAGCCCCAGCATTTT
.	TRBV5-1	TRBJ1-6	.	CASSLVVSSYNSPLHF	TGCGCCAGCAGCTTGGTGGTCAGCTCCTATAATTCACCCCTCCACTTT
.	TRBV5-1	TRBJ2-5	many	CASSPRDGAVTQYF	TGTGCCAGCAGCCCGAGGGACGGCGCGGTGACCCAGTACTTC
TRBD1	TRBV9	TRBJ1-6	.	CASSAARTGRNSPLHF	TGTGCCAGCAGTGCTGCCCGGACAGGGCGAAATTCACCCCTCCACTTT
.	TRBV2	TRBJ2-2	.	CASRYRQANTGELFF	TGTGCCAGCAGATATCGACAGGCGAACACCGGGGAGCTGTTTTTT
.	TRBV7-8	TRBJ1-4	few	CASSLVGRYSYEKLFF	TGTGCCAGCAGCTTAGTGGGGCGGTACAGTTATGAAAAACTGTTTTTT
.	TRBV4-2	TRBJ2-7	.	CASSQGTGSSEQYF	TGTGCCAGCAGCCAAGGCACAGGATCCAGCGAGCAGTACTTC
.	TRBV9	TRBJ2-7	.	CASSASTDEQYF	TGTGCCAGCAGCGCGAGCACGGACGAGCAGTACTTC
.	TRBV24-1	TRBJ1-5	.	CATSDLTSNQPQHF	TGTGCCACCAGTGATTTGACGAGCAATCAGCCCCAGCATTTT
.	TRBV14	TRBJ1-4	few	CASSQVRGLNEKLFF	TGTGCCAGCAGCCAAGTTAGGGGGTTGAATGAAAAACTGTTTTTT
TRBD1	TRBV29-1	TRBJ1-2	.	CSVSMDRVQYGYTF	TGCAGCGTCTCCATGGACAGGGTTCAGTATGGCTACACCTTC
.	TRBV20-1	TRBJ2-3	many	CSARDLRVADTQYF	TGCAGTGCTAGAGACCTCAGGGTTGCAGATACGCAGTATTTT
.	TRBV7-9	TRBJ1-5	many	CASSLQNQPQHF	TGTGCCAGCAGCTTGCAGAATCAGCCCCAGCATTTT
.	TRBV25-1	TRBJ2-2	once	CAGSGLQTSGTGLKNTGELFF	TGTGCCGGCAGTGGCCTTCAAACTTCGGGGACGGGACTCAAGAACACCGGGGAGCTGTTTTTT
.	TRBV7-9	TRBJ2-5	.	CASSLSFQETQYF	TGTGCCAGCAGCTTATCCTTCCAAGAGACCCAGTACTTC
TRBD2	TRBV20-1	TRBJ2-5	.	CSASEVTSQTQYF	TGCAGTGCTAGCGAGGTGACTAGCCAGACCCAGTACTTC
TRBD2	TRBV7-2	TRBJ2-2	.	CASSLDGTSGSRELFF	TGTGCCAGCAGCTTAGACGGGACTAGCGGGAGTCGGGAGCTGTTTTTT
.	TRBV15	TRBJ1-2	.	CATSIQKNYGYTF	TGTGCCACCAGCATACAGAAGAACTATGGCTACACCTTC
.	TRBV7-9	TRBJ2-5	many	CASSFRQAQETQYF	TGTGCCAGCAGCTTTAGACAGGCCCAAGAGACCCAGTACTTC
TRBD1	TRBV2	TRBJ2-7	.	CASSPWTGREQYF	TGCGCCAGCTCACCTTGGACAGGGCGCGAGCAGTACTTC
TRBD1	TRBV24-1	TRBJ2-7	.	CATSNLGTGGIYEQYF	TGTGCCACCAGTAATTTAGGGACAGGGGGGATCTACGAGCAGTACTTC
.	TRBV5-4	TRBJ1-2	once	CASSLGALGSYGYTF	TGTGCCAGCAGCTTGGGGGCCCTGGGAAGCTATGGCTACACCTTC
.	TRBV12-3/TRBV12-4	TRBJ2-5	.	CASSPPGREETQYF	TGTGCCAGCAGTCCCCCAGGCAGGGAAGAGACCCAGTACTTC
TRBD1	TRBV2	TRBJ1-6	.	CASSRTGSGYNSPLHF	TGTGCCAGCAGTCGGACAGGGAGTGGCTATAATTCACCCCTCCACTTT
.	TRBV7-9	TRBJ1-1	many	CASSPMGGTEAFF	TGTGCCAGCAGCCCAATGGGAGGGACTGAAGCTTTCTTT
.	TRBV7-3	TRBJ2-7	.	CASSTLGDEQYF	TGTGCCAGCAGCACGCTGGGGGACGAGCAGTACTTC
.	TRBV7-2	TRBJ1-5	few	CASSLQGEGNQPQHF	TGTGCCAGCAGCTTACAGGGTGAGGGCAATCAGCCCCAGCATTTT
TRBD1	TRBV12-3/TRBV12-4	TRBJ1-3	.	CASSLDRAGNTIYF	TGTGCCAGCAGCTTGGACAGGGCTGGAAACACCATATATTTT
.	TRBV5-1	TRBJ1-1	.	CASSFPGRGTEAFF	TGTGCCAGCAGCTTCCCAGGGCGCGGCACTGAAGCTTTCTTT
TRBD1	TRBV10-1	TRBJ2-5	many	CASSEYRQGMAETQYF	TGCGCCAGCAGTGAGTACCGACAGGGGATGGCAGAGACCCAGTACTTC
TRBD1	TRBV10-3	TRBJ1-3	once	CAISPTTGEDRNTIYF	TGTGCCATCAGTCCCACCACAGGGGAGGACAGGAACACCATATATTTT
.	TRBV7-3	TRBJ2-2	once	CASNLDVTAGTGELFF	TGTGCCAGCAACTTGGACGTCACGGCGGGCACCGGGGAGCTGTTCTTT
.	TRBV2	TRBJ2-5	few	CASNSGNLYQETQYF	TGTGCCAGCAACTCGGGAAATTTATACCAAGAGACCCAGTACTTC
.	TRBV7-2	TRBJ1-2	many	CASSLDPAAYGYTF	TGTGCCAGCAGCTTAGACCCAGCGGCCTATGGCTACACCTTC
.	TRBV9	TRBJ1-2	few	CASSYAGTWCTF	TGTGCCAGCAGCTATGCGGGGACGTGGTGCACCTTC
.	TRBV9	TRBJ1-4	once	CASSDGPGKRMGEKLFF	TGTGCCAGCAGCGACGGCCCAGGTAAAAGGATGGGTGAAAAACTGTTTTTT
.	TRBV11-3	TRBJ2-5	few	CASSLNYVETQYF	TGTGCCAGCAGCTTAAATTACGTAGAGACCCAGTACTTC
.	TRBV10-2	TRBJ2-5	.	CASSPPRSRQETQYF	TGTGCCAGCTCACCCCCGAGAAGCCGGCAAGAGACCCAGTACTTC
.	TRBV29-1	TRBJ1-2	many	CSVVRQVDILHTF	TGCAGCGTTGTGCGACAGGTCGATATCCTCCACACCTTC
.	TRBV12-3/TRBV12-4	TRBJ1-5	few	CASSLGTEGSNQPQHF	TGTGCCAGCAGTTTAGGAACTGAGGGGAGCAATCAGCCCCAGCATTTT
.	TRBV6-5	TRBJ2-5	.	CASSWEGVQYF	TGTGCCAGCAGTTGGGAAGGGGTCCAGTACTTC
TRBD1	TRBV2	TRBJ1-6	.	CASSYSNRDRHNSPLHF	TGTGCCAGCAGTTACTCGAACCGGGACAGGCATAATTCACCCCTCCACTTT
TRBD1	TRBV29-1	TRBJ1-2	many	CSVDPTGNGYTF	TGCAGCGTTGATCCGACAGGGAATGGCTACACCTTC
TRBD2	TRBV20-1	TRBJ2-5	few	CSARGTSGQETQYF	TGCAGTGCTAGAGGGACTAGCGGACAAGAGACCCAGTACTTC
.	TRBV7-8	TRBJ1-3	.	CASSRTESGNTIYF	TGTGCCAGCAGCCGGACCGAGTCTGGAAACACCATATATTTT
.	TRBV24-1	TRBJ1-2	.	CATSYPQGYGYTF	TGTGCCACCAGTTATCCACAGGGCTATGGCTACACCTTC
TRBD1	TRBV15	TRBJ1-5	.	CATSSGQGRNNQPQHF	TGTGCCACCAGCAGTGGACAGGGGAGAAACAATCAGCCCCAGCATTTT
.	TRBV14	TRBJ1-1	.	CASSSWGLGTEAFF	TGTGCCAGCAGTTCATGGGGGCTTGGCACTGAAGCTTTCTTT
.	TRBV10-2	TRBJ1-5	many	CASSESGGRQPQHF	TGCGCCAGCAGTGAGTCAGGGGGGCGTCAGCCCCAGCATTTT
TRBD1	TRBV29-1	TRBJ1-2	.	CSVERTGGLVGYTF	TGCAGCGTTGAGCGGACAGGGGGCCTGGTTGGCTACACCTTC
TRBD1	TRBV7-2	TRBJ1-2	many	CASSPGTGIHYGYTF	TGTGCCAGCAGCCCAGGGACAGGGATCCACTATGGCTACACCTTC